The sample holds many counts of the clone carrying this T cell receptor (beta chain). No antigen is known for it. The data originate from a study of identical twins. Study conclusions and caveats: Clonotypes of the beta chain that were abundant in cord blood carried fewer insertions (memory repertoires showed none).

J gave up 1 base and V 7 bases, and 5 bases lay outside the gene matches. The length of the CDR3 is 15 residues. Via MiXCR, TCRdb re-called the 5' RACE reads, giving one row per CDR3 protein. The table includes 200,000 to 250,000 distinct CDR3 sequences, about 7% detected once. The sample also formed part of further work on yellow fever vaccine responses in identical twins. As reported in that work: Twins reportedly showed a vaccine T cell response that seemed partly convergent and partly personalized.

This clonotype originated in a woman younger than 30 in good health. The sample comprised memory (CD45RO+) T cells sorted from blood. The chain recombines TRBV12-3 or TRBV12-4 with TRBJ2-2; TRBD1 agrees at 8 bases. CDR3 DNA sequence: TGTGCCAGCACCCCCGGGACAGGGAACACCGGGGAGCTGTTTTTT. Its protein is CASTPGTGNTGELFF.